Listed here are 25 T cell receptor beta chains from one sample, sequenced in a study of Tregs in tolerant kidney transplant recipients (dated by TCRdb to the late 2010s). The library came from the immunoSEQ multiplex PCR assay. TCRdb holds this immuneACCESS table with in-frame rearrangements only. Some clones are missing; in checked studies, unresolved V genes explain under half, and the rest has no known cause. The sample includes around 61,000 clones, with around 87% observed a single time. The ten largest clones capture 3.8% of the sample. Sample time point, as interpreted from the label and publication: 6 months after combined kidney and bone marrow transplant. Transplants used related donors with nonmyeloablative bone marrow transplantation; mixed chimerism was transient in the human trials. The material sequenced was CD4+ T cells from blood (PBMCs), taken 6 months after the transplant. These receptor sequences come from a human patient who received a combined kidney and bone marrow transplant. After a transplant, not all T cells may be the patient's own; some may come from the graft donor.

The chain couples TRBV4-1 to TRBJ1-5; D uncertain. From germline, CDR1 is MGHRA and CDR2 YSYEKL. This CDR3 comprises 17 residues. Deletions cut 0 bases from V and 0 bases from J, with 12 bases between. The CDR3 protein is CASSQDPRAYSNQPQHF. The CDR3, as DNA: TGCGCCAGCAGCCAAGATCCCCGAGCCTATAGCAATCAGCCCCAGCATTTT.

The rearrangement joins TRBV2 to TRBJ1-1, with 7 bases lining up with TRBD1. The V gene end was trimmed by 5 bases and the J gene end by 4 bases; junction bases not matched to a gene: 7. This CDR3 has 14 residues. The V gene's germline CDR1 is SNHLY and CDR2 FYNNEI. As DNA, the CDR3 is TGTGCCAGCAGTCCCGAATCAGGGGGCACTGAAGCTTTCTTT. Residues: CASSPESGGTEAFF.

This chain uses TRBV11-2 with TRBJ1-6; D might be TRBD1 (5 bases). Germline V CDR1 and CDR2: SGHAT, FQNNGV. Between the trimmed V and J ends, which lost 1 base and 4 bases, there was a span of 17 bases. This CDR3 region has 18 residues. CDR3 protein: CASSLGVAGFRYNSPLHF. Written as DNA, the CDR3 is TGTGCCAGCAGCTTAGGAGTGGCAGGGTTTCGTTATAATTCACCCCTCCACTTT. Full variable domain (remainder filled in from reference TRBV11-2 and TRBJ1-6): EAGVAQSPRYKIIEKRQSVAFWCNPISGHATLYWYQQILGQGPKLLIQFQNNGVVDDSQLPKDRFSAERLKGVDSTLKIQPAKLEDSAVYLCASSLGVAGFRYNSPLHFGNGTRLTVT.

This clone has just one count. This sequence joins TRBV4-3 and TRBJ1-2, with D maybe TRBD1 (6 bases). The CDR3 consists of 16 residues. V was shortened by 1 base and J by 0 bases, with 12 bases between the two germline ends. The germline gives CDR1 LGHNA, CDR2 YSLEER. The CDR3 DNA sequence: TGCGCCAGCAGCCAAGGACAGGCCGTCGCTAACTATGGCTACACCTTC. Its protein product is CASSQGQAVANYGYTF.

This clone was observed once. V usage is TRBV19 and J usage is TRBJ1-1; D is unclear. CDR1 is LNHDA and CDR2 is SQIVND in the germline V gene (reference sequence). V was trimmed by 7 bases and J by 0 bases, leaving 9 bases between them. This CDR3 spans 13 amino acids. CDR3 in DNA: TGTGCCAGTATCCAGGCCATGAACACTGAAGCTTTCTTT. Its translation is CASIQAMNTEAFF.

The chain links TRBV4-3 to TRBJ2-3; maybe TRBD1 (5 bases). Germline V gene lookup returns CDR1 LGHNA and CDR2 YSLEER. The CDR3 has 15 residues. V was cut by 1 base and J by 6 bases, with 14 bases left in between. The CDR3 nucleotides are TGCGCCAGCAGCCAAGTAGGGGCGAGCTGGGATACGCAGTATTTT. Translating it yields CASSQVGASWDTQYF.

The chain carries TRBV27 and TRBJ2-7; 9 bases are a match to TRBD2. The ends lost 7 bases at V and 4 bases at J; junction bases unmatched: 14. The germline V gene encodes CDR1 MNHEY and CDR2 SMNVEV (reference sequence). This CDR3 region has 16 residues. CDR3 nucleotides: TGTGCCAGCACCCGGAGAGCGGGAGGATCGTTGTACGAGCAGTACTTC. As protein: CASTRRAGGSLYEQYF.

This sequence joins TRBV2 and TRBJ2-5, with 10 bases identical to TRBD1. The DNA end lines up better with TRBJ2-7; the J call may be wrong. The CDR3 is 14 amino acids. CDR1 SNHLY and CDR2 FYNNEI come from the germline V gene. CDR3 nucleotides: TGTGCCAGCAGAGCCGGGACAGGGGAGCACGAGCAGTACTTC. This encodes CASRAGTGEHEQYF.

This chain uses TRBV4-1 with TRBJ1-2, with D maybe TRBD1 (5 bases). The CDR3 sequence is 15 residues long. V lost 1 base and J 4 bases, leaving 13 bases between the germline ends. Germline V gene sequence: CDR1 MGHRA, CDR2 YSYEKL. The CDR3: CASSQAGSGPYGYTF. In DNA, the CDR3 is TGCGCCAGCAGCCAAGCTGGTTCAGGGCCCTATGGCTACACCTTC.

The CDR3 bases are TGCGCCAGCAGCCAAGATAGGCTAGCTAGGGAGACCCAGTACTTC. This codes for CASSQDRLARETQYF. This sequence joins TRBV4-3 and TRBJ2-5; TRBD2 might be the D (5 bases). Trimming took 0 bases from V and 5 from J, leaving 13 bases between them. CDR3 size: 15 residues. The germline V gene encodes CDR1 LGHNA and CDR2 YSLEER.

V is TRBV6-5 and J is TRBJ2-1, with D possibly being TRBD1 (6 bases). The germline CDR1 and CDR2 sequences are MNHEY and SVGAGI. V was cut by 2 bases and J by 8 bases, with 19 bases left in between. The CDR3 is 16 residues long. CDR3 DNA: TGTGCCAGCAGTTACGATCCCGGGACATCGATTGATGAGCAGTTCTTC. Encoded protein: CASSYDPGTSIDEQFF.

The J gene is TRBJ1-2, the V gene TRBV21-1; the D call TRBD1 from the table was never checked on the DNA. TRBV21-1 is noted as a pseudogene. This CDR3 spans 19 amino acids. The CDR3 coding sequence is TGTGCCAGCAGCACCTCAGTTTGCAGGGGCCGTAGTCAATGGTATGGCTACACCTTC. The encoded protein is CASSTSVCRGRSQWYGYTF.

The chain couples TRBV19 to TRBJ2-2, with 9 bases identical to TRBD2. The CDR3 length is 15 residues. CDR1 and CDR2 from the germline V gene are LNHDA and SQIVND (reference sequence). The trim removed 7 bases at V and 4 bases at J, leaving 7 bases unmatched. Written as DNA, the CDR3 is TGTGCCAGTAATAGCGGGGGACCTTCCACCGGGGAGCTGTTTTTT. Translation: CASNSGGPSTGELFF.

This clone was seen only a few times. J is TRBJ2-4 and V is TRBV2, with a possible D match to TRBD1 (6 bases). V shed 4 bases and J shed 6 bases, with 10 bases lying between them. From germline, CDR1 is SNHLY and CDR2 FYNNEI. CDR3 length: 13 residues. CDR3 loop: CASSVGHGNIQYF. CDR3 bases: TGTGCCAGCAGTGTGGGACATGGAAACATTCAGTACTTC. The variable domain in full, completed from reference TRBV2 and TRBJ2-4, reads EPEVTQTPSHQVTQMGQEVILRCVPISNHLYFYWYRQILGQKVEFLVSFYNNEISEKSEIFDDQFSVERPDGSNFTLKIRSTKLEDSAMYFCASSVGHGNIQYFGAGTRLSVL.

V and J are TRBV30 and TRBJ1-4; D is perhaps TRBD1 (5 bases). Germline V lookup: CDR1 GTSNPN, CDR2 SVGIG (reference sequence). This CDR3 is 15 amino acids long. The V end lost 1 base, the J end lost 1 base, and 10 bases lay between the germline ends. The CDR3 region is CAWSDQGGTNEKLFF. CDR3 nucleotide sequence: TGTGCCTGGAGTGACCAGGGAGGAACTAATGAAAAACTGTTTTTT.

This clone was recorded once. V and J are TRBV5-4 and TRBJ2-1; possible D gene TRBD1, 6 bases. The germline V gene has CDR1 SGHNT and CDR2 YYREEE (reference sequence). Trimming stripped 4 bases from V and 8 bases from J, with 19 bases between. The CDR3 has 15 amino acids. Here the CDR3 reads CASSPTGNVIYEQFF. In DNA, the CDR3 is TGTGCCAGCAGCCCAACAGGGAACGTGATATATGAGCAGTTCTTC.

The chain couples TRBV14 to TRBJ1-6, with TRBD1 matching 7 bases. Germline CDR1 is SGHDN and CDR2 is FVKESK. J gave up 7 bases and V 5 bases, and 5 bases lay outside the gene matches. The CDR3 extends over 14 amino acids. The CDR3 here is CASSVWDRNSPLHF. CDR3 nucleotides: TGTGCCAGCAGCGTGTGGGACAGAAATTCACCCCTCCACTTT.

This clone was seen only a few times. The DNA for the CDR3 is TGTGCCAGCAGCACCCATGGAGGGCAGGGAATTCAGTACTTC. Its translation: CASSTHGGQGIQYF. The chain combines TRBV7-2 with TRBJ2-4; tentative D call: TRBD2 (6 bases). The CDR3 contains 14 residues. V lost 5 bases and J 10 bases, leaving 18 bases between the germline ends. Germline V lookup: CDR1 SGHTA, CDR2 FQGNSA. The entire variable domain, with the rest obtained from reference TRBV7-2 and TRBJ2-4, is as follows: GAGVSQSPSNKVTEKGKDVELRCDPISGHTALYWYRQSLGQGLEFLIYFQGNSAPDKSGLPSDRFSAERTGGSVSTLTIQRTQQEDSAVYLCASSTHGGQGIQYFGAGTRLSVL.

The rearrangement joins TRBV30 to TRBJ1-6, with 8 bases aligning to TRBD1. V gave up 3 bases and J gave up 19 bases; unmatched junction bases: 11. CDR3 size: 12 residues. The V gene's germline CDR1 is GTSNPN and CDR2 SVGIG (reference sequence). DNA for the CDR3: TGTGCCTGGAGCCTATGGACAGGGAGGTTTCACTTT. Its protein is CAWSLWTGRFHF.

The chain carries TRBV29-1 and TRBJ2-3; maybe TRBD2 (6 bases). Trimming left V 6 bases short and J 4 bases short, with 14 bases between. The germline V gene has CDR1 SQVTM and CDR2 ANQGSEA. CDR3 length equals 13 residues. This chain's CDR3 is CSVGTSGADTQYF. CDR3 DNA sequence: TGCAGCGTCGGGACTTCCGGCGCAGATACGCAGTATTTT.

The rearrangement links TRBV7-3 to TRBJ2-6; 7 bases match TRBD2. CDR1 and CDR2 from the germline V gene are SGHTA and FQGTGA. The CDR3 is 16 residues long. Germline trimming cut 5 bases from V and 1 base from J; bases unmatched to any gene: 5. The CDR3 sequence: CASSLRSGSGANVLTF. The DNA of the CDR3 is TGTGCCAGCAGCCTCCGTAGCGGGTCTGGGGCCAACGTCCTGACTTTC. Full variable domain (outside the CDR3, taken from reference TRBV7-3 and TRBJ2-6): GAGVSQTPSNKVTEKGKYVELRCDPISGHTALYWYRQSLGQGPEFLIYFQGTGAADDSGLPNDRFFAVRPEGSVSTLKIQRTERGDSAVYLCASSLRSGSGANVLTFGAGSRLTVL.

CDR3 region: CASSFLGGGRETQYF. The CDR3 region has the DNA TGTGCCAGCAGTTTTCTGGGGGGGGGCCGGGAGACCCAGTACTTC. The rearrangement links TRBV28 to TRBJ2-5; possible D gene TRBD2, 7 bases. Germline V CDR1 and CDR2: MDHEN, SYDVKM. V was shortened by 3 bases and J by 5 bases, with 16 bases between the two germline ends. The CDR3 runs 15 residues.

This clone has a single count. The chain employs TRBV7-2 and TRBJ2-2, with D tentatively TRBD2 (6 bases). From germline, CDR1 is SGHTA and CDR2 FQGNSA. CDR3 length: 16 amino acids. V lost 2 bases and J 2 bases, leaving 12 bases between the germline ends. This CDR3 is CASSLNAGINTGELFF. DNA for the CDR3: TGTGCCAGCAGCTTAAATGCGGGGATAAACACCGGGGAGCTGTTTTTT.

The chain employs TRBV5-1 and TRBJ1-5, with D possibly matching TRBD1 (6 bases). Germline V CDR1 and CDR2: SGHRS, YFSETQ. The CDR3 loop spans 15 amino acids. Trimming shortened V by 4 bases and J by 3 bases, and 14 bases separated the two germline ends. The CDR3: CASSPDGGPNQPQHF. The CDR3 nucleotides read TGCGCCAGCAGCCCCGACGGGGGGCCCAATCAGCCCCAGCATTTT.

The CDR3 spells CASSPWTGEETQYF. The CDR3 nucleotides read TGTGCCAGCTCACCCTGGACAGGGGAAGAGACCCAGTACTTC. The chain employs TRBV18 and TRBJ2-5; 9 bases match TRBD1. CDR1 and CDR2 (germline): KGHSH, LQKENI. The J segment lost 3 bases and the V segment lost 3 bases, leaving 2 bases of the junction unmatched. CDR3 length equals 14 residues.